The present T cell receptor beta chain was sequenced within a study of CD8 T cells in Susac syndrome. The V and J ends lost 6 bases and 4 bases respectively, with 12 bases between them. Germline loops: CDR1 MDHEN, CDR2 SYDVKM. This CDR3 has 13 residues. With random hexamers, 0.5 to 1 ug RNA was reverse transcribed. Amplification of TCR beta CDR3 spanned 54 Vbeta and 13 Jbeta via immunoSEQ multiplex PCR. In TCRdb, the immunoSEQ multiplex PCR reads were re-called with MiXCR into one record per CDR3 protein. The top ten hold roughly 0.088% of the sample, which has approximately 190,000 distinct CDR3 sequences, roughly 96% seen once. The multiple sclerosis control group was made up of treatment-naive patients with stable or active relapsing-remitting disease. Bulk CD8+ and CD4+ cells came from magnetic negative isolation; CD8+ TEMRA by FACS.

The source material was CD4+ T cells from PBMCs. The TCR sequence derives from a human donor with multiple sclerosis. J is TRBJ1-2 and V is TRBV28; D is possibly TRBD1 (6 bases). The CDR3 reads CASRDGTPYGYTF. The CDR3 region has the DNA TGTGCCAGCAGGGATGGGACACCCTATGGCTACACCTTC.